The clone carrying this T cell receptor (beta chain) was seen only once. The entry originates in a study of blood T cell repertoires in COVID-19. On the study more broadly: T cells, B-cell-depleted T cells, or PBMCs provided the cDNA or gDNA that served as material.

The CDR3 consists of 18 residues. How the authors handled the data: Reference gene primer amplification in the assay estimated nucleated cell counts. The data were produced by immunoSEQ multiplex PCR, yet TCRdb's version contains in-frame clones alone and is incomplete. From that table come the V and J calls and clone size; the DNA was used to work out D and trimming. Of about 61,000 clones detected, 85% to 90% appear once; the ten largest clones hold about a fifth. The chain uses TRBV1 and TRBJ2-7; the tabulated D call, TRBD2, remains unverified against the DNA. TRBV1 is a known pseudogene. This receptor was identified in a woman between 50 and 59 years old with active or convalescent COVID-19. Sequencing input: peripheral blood. For the CDR3, the DNA is TGCACCAGCAGCCAAGAGACGAAGGGGAGGGCCCTCAGCTACGAGCAGTACTTC. Its translation is CTSSQETKGRALSYEQYF.